Each of the 3 T cell receptor beta chains below was sequenced from the same sample in a study of blood T cell repertoires in COVID-19. Clones were sequenced by immunoSEQ multiplex PCR, and TCRdb holds only the in-frame ones, with some missing. In the table there are 300,000 or so clones, around four fifths of which are singletons. The specimen was peripheral blood. The source of these receptors is a woman aged 45-59 years with acute or convalescent COVID-19.

In its sample, this clone was seen once. J is TRBJ2-3 and V is TRBV7-9, with TRBD2 matching 9 bases. The CDR3 covers 16 residues. Looked up from germline, CDR1 is SEHNR and CDR2 is FQNEAQ (reference sequence). V lost 4 bases to trimming and J lost 3 bases; unmatched junction nucleotides: 8. The CDR3 here is CASSSNLRGGTDTQYF. CDR3 DNA: TGTGCCAGCAGCTCGAATTTGCGGGGGGGGACAGATACGCAGTATTTT.

This chain connects TRBV7-2 to TRBJ1-2, with D possibly being TRBD1 (6 bases). The CDR3 is 15 amino acids. V was cut by 1 base and J by 6 bases, with 15 bases left in between. Germline CDR1 reads SGHTA; CDR2 reads FQGNSA. CDR3 protein: CASSLEQGNANGYTF. The CDR3 DNA is TGTGCCAGCAGCTTAGAACAGGGAAACGCTAATGGCTACACCTTC.

The V and J genes are TRBV6-1 and TRBJ2-7; TRBD1 aligns across 7 bases. The CDR3 covers 16 residues. With V trimmed by 4 bases and J by 0 bases, 9 bases remained unmatched. CDR1 and CDR2 from the germline V gene are MNHNS and SASEGT. The CDR3 is CASSVYRGFSSYEQYV. CDR3 DNA sequence: TGTGCCAGCAGTGTTTACAGGGGTTTTAGCTCCTACGAGCAGTACGTC.